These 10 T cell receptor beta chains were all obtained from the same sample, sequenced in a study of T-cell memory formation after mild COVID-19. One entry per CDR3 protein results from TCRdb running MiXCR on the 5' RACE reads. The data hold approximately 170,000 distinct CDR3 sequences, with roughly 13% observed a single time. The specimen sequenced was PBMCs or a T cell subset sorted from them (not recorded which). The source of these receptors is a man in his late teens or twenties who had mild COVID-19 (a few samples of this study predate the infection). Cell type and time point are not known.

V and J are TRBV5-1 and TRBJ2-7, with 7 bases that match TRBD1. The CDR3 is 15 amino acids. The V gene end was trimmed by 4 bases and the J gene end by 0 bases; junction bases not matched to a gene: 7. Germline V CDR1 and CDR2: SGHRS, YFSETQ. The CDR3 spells CASSPGQPGSYEQYF. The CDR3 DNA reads TGCGCCAGCAGCCCGGGACAGCCCGGCTCCTACGAGCAGTACTTC.

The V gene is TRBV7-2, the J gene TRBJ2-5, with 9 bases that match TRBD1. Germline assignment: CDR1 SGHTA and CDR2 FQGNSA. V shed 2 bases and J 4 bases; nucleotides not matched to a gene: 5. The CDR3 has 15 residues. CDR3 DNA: TGTGCCAGCAGCTTACAGGACAGGGGCGGAGAGACCCAGTACTTC. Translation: CASSLQDRGGETQYF.

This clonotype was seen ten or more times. Written as DNA, the CDR3 is TGTGCCAGCAGCCCGGGAGCAGATACGCAGTATTTT. Its translation: CASSPGADTQYF. This chain connects TRBV3-1 to TRBJ2-3; tentative D call: TRBD2 (6 bases). Trimming shortened V by 4 bases and J by 4 bases, and 6 bases separated the two germline ends. The CDR3 runs to 12 residues. Germline assignment: CDR1 LGHDT and CDR2 YNNKEL (reference sequence).

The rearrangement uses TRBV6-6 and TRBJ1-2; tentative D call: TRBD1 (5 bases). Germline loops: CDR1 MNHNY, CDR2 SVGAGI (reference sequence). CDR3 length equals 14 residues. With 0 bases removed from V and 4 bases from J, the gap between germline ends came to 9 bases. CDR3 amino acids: CASSYSSQGYGYTF. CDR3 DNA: TGTGCCAGCAGTTACTCGAGCCAGGGCTATGGCTACACCTTC.

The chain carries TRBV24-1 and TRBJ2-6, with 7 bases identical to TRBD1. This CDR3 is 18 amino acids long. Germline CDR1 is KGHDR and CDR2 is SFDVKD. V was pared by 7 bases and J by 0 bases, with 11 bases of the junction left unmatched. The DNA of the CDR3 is TGTGCCACCAGCCGGGGACAGAACTTTAACTCTGGGGCCAACGTCCTGACTTTC. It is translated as CATSRGQNFNSGANVLTF.

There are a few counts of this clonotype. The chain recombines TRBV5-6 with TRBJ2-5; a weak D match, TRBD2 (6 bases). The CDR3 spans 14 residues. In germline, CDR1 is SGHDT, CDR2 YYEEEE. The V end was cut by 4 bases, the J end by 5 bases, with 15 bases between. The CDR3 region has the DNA TGTGCCAGCAGCCTCCTTGGGGGGAAGGAGACCCAGTACTTC. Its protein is CASSLLGGKETQYF. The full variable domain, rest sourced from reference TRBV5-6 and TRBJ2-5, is DAGVTQSPTHLIKTRGQQVTLRCSPKSGHDTVSWYQQALGQGPQFIFQYYEEEERQRGNFPDRFSGHQFPNYSSELNVNALLLGDSALYLCASSLLGGKETQYFGPGTRLLVL.

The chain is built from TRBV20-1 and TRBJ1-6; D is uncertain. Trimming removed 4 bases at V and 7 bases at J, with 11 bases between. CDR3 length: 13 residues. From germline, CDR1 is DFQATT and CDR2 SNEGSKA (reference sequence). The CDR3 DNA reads TGCAGTGCTACAGCCAGGCTCAATTCACCCCTCCACTTT. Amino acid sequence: CSATARLNSPLHF.

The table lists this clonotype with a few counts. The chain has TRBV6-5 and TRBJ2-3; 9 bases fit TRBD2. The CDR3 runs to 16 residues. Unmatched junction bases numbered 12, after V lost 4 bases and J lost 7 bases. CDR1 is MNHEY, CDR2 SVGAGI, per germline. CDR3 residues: CASSSTLAGGGNTQYF. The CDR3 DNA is TGTGCCAGCAGTTCCACTCTGGCGGGGGGGGGGAATACGCAGTATTTT.

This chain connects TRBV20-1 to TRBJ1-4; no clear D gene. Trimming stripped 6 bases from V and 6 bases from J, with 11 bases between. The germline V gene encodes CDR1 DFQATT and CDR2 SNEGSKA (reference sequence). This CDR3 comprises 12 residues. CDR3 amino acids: CSATRGYEKLFF. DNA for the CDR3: TGCAGTGCCACTCGAGGTTATGAAAAACTGTTTTTT.

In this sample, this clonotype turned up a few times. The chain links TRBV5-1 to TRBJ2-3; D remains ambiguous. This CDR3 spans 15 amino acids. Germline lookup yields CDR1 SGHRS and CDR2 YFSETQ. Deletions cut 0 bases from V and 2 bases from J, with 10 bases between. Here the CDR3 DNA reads TGCGCCAGCAGCTTGGAATCCAGGCCCACAGATACGCAGTATTTT. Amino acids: CASSLESRPTDTQYF.